This T cell receptor beta chain was recorded in a study of blood T cell repertoires in COVID-19. Study background: Researchers got acute and convalescent COVID-19 samples from the United States, Italy and Spain. T cells, B-cell-depleted T cells, or PBMCs supplied cDNA or gDNA.

Study processing details: The authors estimated nucleated cell counts from reference gene primer amplification. The table came from immunoSEQ multiplex PCR; TCRdb's copy has only in-frame clones and leaves some out. V and J calls and clone size are copied from that table; D and trimming were computed from the DNA. The sample contains 200,000 to 300,000 clones, approximately 86% of which appear only once. This CDR3 has 17 amino acids. V was pared by 2 bases and J by 3 bases, with 9 bases of the junction left unmatched. In germline, CDR1 is SGHRS, CDR2 YFSETQ. A few counts support this clone. The origin of this receptor is a man aged 25-40 years with active or convalescent COVID-19. Material: peripheral blood. The chain employs TRBV5-1 and TRBJ1-4; 8 nucleotides match TRBD1. The CDR3 region is CASSLGLWDRPNEKLFF. The CDR3 nucleotides read TGCGCCAGCAGCTTAGGGCTTTGGGACAGGCCTAATGAAAAACTGTTTTTT. The whole variable domain, filled in from reference TRBV5-1 and TRBJ1-4, reads KAGVTQTPRYLIKTRGQQVTLSCSPISGHRSVSWYQQTPGQGLQFLFEYFSETQRNKGNFPGRFSGRQFSNSRSEMNVSTLELGDSALYLCASSLGLWDRPNEKLFFGSGTQLSVL.